This is a list of T cell receptor beta chains from one sample in a study of blood T cell repertoires in COVID-19. The assay was immunoSEQ multiplex PCR, and TCRdb's table has in-frame clones only and misses some. The sample gives 150,000 to 200,000 clones, 94% of which show up once; approximately 0.69% is in the top ten. Sequencing used peripheral blood. These receptors came from a man aged 30 to 45 with COVID-19, enrolled during active disease. CDR3s include the opening cysteine and the closing phenylalanine or tryptophan. Fields, in order: clone size, D gene, V gene, J gene, CDR3 protein, CDR3 DNA. The D gene is left open where the match is weak. Size is omitted from some rows. Given values are once, few, many or a class for expanded clones.

NA	NA	TRBV5-5	TRBJ2-6	CASSSRGSGANVLTF	TGTGCCAGCAGCTCGAGGGGGTCTGGGGCCAACGTCCTGACTTTC
once	NA	TRBV25-1	TRBJ1-2	CASSEYTYYGYTF	TGTGCCAGCAGTGAATATACATACTATGGCTACACCTTC
NA	TRBD1	TRBV13	TRBJ2-7	CASGQAREQYF	TGTGCCAGCGGACAGGCAAGGGAGCAGTACTTC
NA	TRBD1	TRBV19	TRBJ1-2	CASSILPRQGFNYGYTF	TGTGCCAGTAGTATCTTACCGAGACAGGGATTTAACTATGGCTACACCTTC
NA	TRBD2	TRBV6-5	TRBJ2-2	CASRALAGSGELFF	TGTGCCAGCAGGGCTTTAGCGGGGTCTGGGGAGCTGTTTTTT
NA	NA	TRBV6-1	TRBJ2-5	CASSESRIGTQYF	TGTGCCAGCAGTGAATCTAGGATAGGGACCCAGTACTTC
NA	NA	TRBV5-6	TRBJ2-5	CASSLAASQETQYF	TGTGCCAGCAGCTTGGCGGCTAGCCAAGAGACCCAGTACTTC
NA	TRBD1	TRBV18	TRBJ1-2	CASSPRQGRDYGYTF	TGTGCCAGCTCACCGCGACAGGGCAGGGACTATGGCTACACCTTC
NA	NA	TRBV18	TRBJ1-4	CASSMGALDEKLFF	TGTGCCAGCTCAATGGGGGCTTTAGATGAAAAACTGTTTTTT
NA	NA	TRBV7-3	TRBJ2-3	CASSRDSNVPDTQYF	TGTGCCAGCAGCCGGGACTCAAATGTCCCAGATACGCAGTATTTT
NA	TRBD1	TRBV2	TRBJ1-4	CASWTGGLGSEKLFF	TGTGCCAGCTGGACAGGGGGTCTAGGTAGTGAAAAACTGTTTTTT
NA	NA	TRBV5-4	TRBJ1-1	CASSRQPLNTEAFF	TGTGCCAGCAGCCGACAGCCTTTGAACACTGAAGCTTTCTTT
NA	TRBD2	TRBV4-1	TRBJ2-3	CASSVLAGGADTQYF	TGCGCCAGCAGCGTACTAGCGGGGGGAGCAGATACGCAGTATTTT
few	NA	TRBV6-5	TRBJ2-7	CASRELDQQYF	TGTGCCAGCAGAGAGCTAGACCAGCAGTACTTC
NA	TRBD1	TRBV7-9	TRBJ2-3	CASSLRAGGVGGADTQYF	TGTGCCAGCAGCTTGAGGGCAGGGGGCGTCGGTGGCGCAGATACGCAGTATTTT